One T cell receptor beta chain is described in this entry. Its antigen is still unknown. Germline loops: CDR1 LNHDA, CDR2 SQIVND (reference sequence). The CDR3 has 16 residues. V lost 2 bases and J lost 2, with 15 bases in between. These data originate in a study of T cell repertoires in cytomegalovirus infection. Whole-study context: CMV infection plus the matching HLA type was flagged by public TCR beta signatures.

Study-level points and caveats: The ex vivo response was dominated by HLA-C-restricted CMV-specific TCR beta clonotypes. Public TCR beta family frequency separated CMV-and-HLA carriers, including in an independent cohort.

TCRdb fed the reads into MiXCR, producing one record per CDR3 protein. This repertoire shows some 940,000 distinct CDR3 sequences, about a third found once; its top ten account for roughly an eighth. The sample in question was cultured CD8+ T cells from PBMCs, obtained from culture after CMV antigen stimulation. The receptor's source is a human donor in good health (CMV status not recorded). Some clones in this sample may be carry-over from other donors' samples. The chain combines TRBV19 with TRBJ2-5; D gene ambiguous. The CDR3 sequence is CASSIIPIGNQETQYF. Here the CDR3 DNA reads TGTGCCAGTAGTATAATACCAATCGGCAATCAAGAGACCCAGTACTTC.